The rows below give T cell receptor beta chains drawn from one sample of a study of CXCR3-negative and CXCR3-positive naive CD8 T cells. TCRdb reprocessed the 5' RACE reads, with one entry per CDR3 protein and no DNA. The sample has some 130,000 distinct CDR3 sequences. Sequences were obtained from naive CXCR3+ CD8+ T cells from blood. These receptors were obtained from a human donor in good health. Some clones in this sample may be carry-over from other donors' samples. CDR3s include the opening cysteine and the closing phenylalanine or tryptophan.

TRBV5-1	TRBJ2-5	CASSSLTGEEETQYF
TRBV29-1	TRBJ1-4	CSVRQGENEKLFF
TRBV2	TRBJ1-5	CASKPYWSNQPQHF
TRBV19	TRBJ2-1	CASSIPSSYNEQFF
TRBV4-3	TRBJ2-7	CASSQEAGITYEQYF
TRBV20-1	TRBJ1-3	CSAAGQADSGNTIYF
TRBV19	TRBJ1-2	CASSTSRRDVGLYGYTF
TRBV5-6	TRBJ1-2	CASSLGSPFNYYGYTF
TRBV5-1	TRBJ1-4	CASSLAGNEKLFF
TRBV5-1	TRBJ1-1	CASSGGRGNTEAFF
TRBV5-1	TRBJ2-1	CASSTDSSGSAYNEQFF
TRBV7-9	TRBJ2-7	CASSPPPTDSSYEQYF
TRBV28	TRBJ2-5	CASTQGEETQYF
TRBV6-6	TRBJ2-2	CASSYWQGTGELFF
TRBV19	TRBJ2-1	CASSIATYNEQFF
TRBV7-2	TRBJ2-5	CASKWGEETQYF
TRBV6-5	TRBJ1-1	CASSLRQDMNTEAFF
TRBV27	TRBJ1-1	CASSPQGANTEAFF
TRBV7-9	TRBJ1-2	CASRNLDGGYTF
TRBV28	TRBJ1-2	CASSHTVSTGRAYGYTF
TRBV2	TRBJ2-7	CASSSLGRPYEQYF
TRBV29-1	TRBJ2-1	CSVEGTGGEQFF
TRBV25-1	TRBJ2-5	CASSELVGGETQYF